One sample yielded the 22 T cell receptor beta chains listed below, sequenced in a study of blood T cell repertoires in COVID-19. The table came from immunoSEQ multiplex PCR; TCRdb's copy has only in-frame clones and leaves some out. Of around 60,000 clones in the sample, roughly 84% are singletons; the top ten hold about 16%. The sequencing sample was made of peripheral blood. These receptors originate from a man in his 60s with COVID-19, enrolled during active disease.

The chain is built from TRBV7-9 and TRBJ1-2, with a tentative D call TRBD1 (5 bases). Germline values: CDR1 SEHNR, CDR2 FQNEAQ (reference sequence). The CDR3 consists of 15 residues. V was clipped by 4 bases and J by 7 bases, with 19 bases between them. The CDR3 coding sequence is TGTGCCAGCAGCTCAAACCGGGGGGTTGTAGCTGGCTACACCTTC. Its protein is CASSSNRGVVAGYTF.

The chain is built from TRBV19 and TRBJ1-1; 7 positions match TRBD1. Germline V gene data show CDR1 as LNHDA and CDR2 as SQIVND (reference sequence). Unmatched junction bases numbered 4, after V lost 0 bases and J lost 3 bases. The CDR3 is made up of 15 amino acids. DNA for the CDR3: TGTGCCAGTAGTATAGAGGAGGGGGCGGACACTGAAGCTTTCTTT. It yields the protein CASSIEEGADTEAFF. The variable domain in full, with the rest retrieved from reference TRBV19 and TRBJ1-1, is DGGITQSPKYLFRKEGQNVTLSCEQNLNHDAMYWYRQDPGQGLRLIYYSQIVNDFQKGDIAEGYSVSREKKESFPLTVTSAQKNPTAFYLCASSIEEGADTEAFFGQGTRLTVV.

The chain carries TRBV18 and TRBJ1-2; tentatively, D is TRBD1 (5 bases). Between the trimmed V and J ends, which lost 2 bases and 3 bases, there was a span of 10 bases. This CDR3 is 14 amino acids long. Germline V gives CDR1 KGHSH, CDR2 LQKENI. CDR3 coding DNA: TGTGCCAGCTCACCAGGGGCCGGATACTATGGCTACACCTTC. This translates into CASSPGAGYYGYTF.

V gene TRBV30 combines with J gene TRBJ2-4; D gene ambiguous. This CDR3 is 14 amino acids long. Germline-derived CDR1 and CDR2 are GTSNPN and SVGIG (reference sequence). V was trimmed by 3 bases and J by 0 bases, leaving 9 bases between them. Here the CDR3 DNA reads TGTGCCTGGAGGGAACAGAAAGCCAAAAACATTCAGTACTTC. It translates to CAWREQKAKNIQYF.

The sample holds a few counts of this clone. The chain links TRBV12-3 or TRBV12-4 to TRBJ1-1; the match to TRBD1 covers 7 bases. With V trimmed by 7 bases and J by 0 bases, 2 bases remained unmatched. The CDR3 runs 13 residues. The CDR3 nucleotides read TGTGCCAGCACAGGGACAGTGAACACTGAAGCTTTCTTT. This gives the protein CASTGTVNTEAFF.

The rearrangement uses TRBV10-1 and TRBJ2-3; TRBD2 matches 14 bases. The CDR3 has 15 residues. V was pared by 6 bases and J by 4 bases, with 3 bases of the junction left unmatched. Germline assignment: CDR1 WNHNN and CDR2 SYGVQD (reference sequence). The CDR3 reads CASSGTSGGPDTQYF. The CDR3 DNA is TGCGCCAGCAGCGGGACTAGCGGGGGACCAGATACGCAGTATTTT.

The CDR3 region has the DNA TGTGCCAGCAGCGTAGGGGCCGGCAATCAGCCCCAGCATTTT. Translated, it gives CASSVGAGNQPQHF. The genes are TRBV9 and TRBJ1-5, with D unclear. Germline assignment: CDR1 SGDLS and CDR2 YYNGEE. V lost 0 bases and J lost 2, with 6 bases in between. The CDR3 runs 14 residues.

The chain carries TRBV15 and TRBJ1-1; weak D call: TRBD1 (5 bases). From germline, CDR1 is LNHNV and CDR2 YYDKDF (reference sequence). V was trimmed by 1 base and J by 2 bases, leaving 11 bases between them. This CDR3 contains 15 residues. The CDR3 bases are TGTGCCACCAGCAGAGGGGGCGGCAGCAACACTGAAGCTTTCTTT. Translating it yields CATSRGGGSNTEAFF.

This clone was recorded once. The rearrangement joins TRBV5-6 to TRBJ1-4; D not resolved. CDR3 size: 10 residues. V was shortened by 8 bases and J by 7 bases, with 6 bases between the two germline ends. Germline values: CDR1 SGHDT, CDR2 YYEEEE. The CDR3 DNA is TGTGCCAGGGACTGTGAAAAACTGTTTTTT. Residues: CARDCEKLFF.

The genes are TRBV3-1 (or the pseudogene TRBV3-2) and TRBJ2-5; D is perhaps TRBD2 (6 bases). The CDR3 totals 13 residues. Germline values: CDR1 LGHDT, CDR2 YNNKEL (reference sequence). V was cut by 7 bases and J by 5 bases, with 14 bases left in between. CDR3 loop: CASKTAGRETQYF. The CDR3 DNA is TGTGCCAGCAAAACAGCGGGCAGGGAGACCCAGTACTTC.

The count of this clone is one. CDR3 nucleotides: TGTGCCAGCAGGCCGCGGGGTGGCGCGGGAGGGGACAATGAGCAGTTCTTC. Encoded protein: CASRPRGGAGGDNEQFF. The chain has TRBV7-9 and TRBJ2-1; TRBD2 aligns across 9 bases. The CDR3 covers 17 residues. The V gene's germline CDR1 is SEHNR and CDR2 FQNEAQ (reference sequence). With V trimmed by 6 bases and J by 5 bases, 14 bases remained unmatched.

This sequence joins TRBV24-1 and TRBJ2-7; the match to TRBD2 covers 7 bases. V gave up 12 bases and J gave up 5 bases; unmatched junction bases: 12. Per the germline V gene, CDR1 is KGHDR and CDR2 is SFDVKD. The CDR3 has 13 amino acids. The CDR3 reads CAFPGGRSDEQYF. The CDR3 nucleotides read TGTGCCTTTCCCGGGGGGAGATCGGACGAGCAGTACTTC.

The V call is TRBV12-3 or TRBV12-4, the J call TRBJ2-7; 7 positions match TRBD1. The CDR3 is 12 amino acids. The V and J ends lost 6 bases and 6 bases, in that order; junction bases with no gene match: 5. The chain's CDR3 is CASSRQGIEQYF. CDR3 DNA: TGTGCCAGCAGCCGACAGGGTATCGAGCAGTACTTC.

The chain joins TRBV19 to TRBJ1-1; TRBD1 is a possible D gene (5 bases). CDR1 is LNHDA and CDR2 is SQIVND in the germline V gene (reference sequence). The CDR3 is made up of 15 amino acids. The V end was cut by 0 bases, the J end by 11 bases, with 19 bases between. The CDR3 nucleotides read TGTGCCAGTAGTATAGATTACAGGACCCAAACTCCGGCTTTCTTT. Protein sequence: CASSIDYRTQTPAFF. The full variable domain, its missing parts supplied by reference TRBV19 and TRBJ1-1, is DGGITQSPKYLFRKEGQNVTLSCEQNLNHDAMYWYRQDPGQGLRLIYYSQIVNDFQKGDIAEGYSVSREKKESFPLTVTSAQKNPTAFYLCASSIDYRTQTPAFFGQGTRLTVV.

The chain is built from TRBV25-1 and TRBJ2-1; D remains ambiguous. Per the germline V gene, CDR1 is MGHDK and CDR2 is SYGVNS. The CDR3 covers 14 residues. Trimming stripped 6 bases from V and 9 bases from J, with 18 bases between. The CDR3 DNA follows: TGTGCCAGCAGCGATTCCGACGGAGTCGGTGAGCAGTTCTTC. This gives the protein CASSDSDGVGEQFF.

The chain links TRBV12-3 or TRBV12-4 to TRBJ1-2; 8 bases match TRBD1. The CDR3 consists of 13 residues. With V trimmed by 6 bases and J by 5 bases, 5 bases remained unmatched. Here the CDR3 DNA reads TGTGCCAGCAGCATGACAGGGGAGTATGGCTACACCTTC. The encoded protein is CASSMTGEYGYTF.

The chain recombines TRBV7-2 with TRBJ1-4; 11 nucleotides agree with TRBD1. J was trimmed by 4 bases and V by 1 base; bases with no gene match: 2. Per germline, CDR1 SGHTA and CDR2 FQGNSA. This CDR3 has 16 residues. The CDR3 here is CASSLVGQGVNEKLFF. The CDR3 DNA follows: TGTGCCAGCAGCTTAGTGGGACAGGGGGTTAATGAAAAACTGTTTTTT.

V and J are TRBV19 and TRBJ2-1, with TRBD2 matching 12 bases. The CDR3 sequence is 17 residues long. Per germline, CDR1 LNHDA and CDR2 SQIVND (reference sequence). J was trimmed by 6 bases and V by 4 bases; bases with no gene match: 10. This chain's CDR3 is CASSTSGRARLGNEQFF. Written as DNA, the CDR3 is TGTGCCAGTAGTACTAGCGGGAGGGCCAGATTAGGCAATGAGCAGTTCTTC. Supplemented by reference TRBV19 and TRBJ2-1, the full variable domain reads DGGITQSPKYLFRKEGQNVTLSCEQNLNHDAMYWYRQDPGQGLRLIYYSQIVNDFQKGDIAEGYSVSREKKESFPLTVTSAQKNPTAFYLCASSTSGRARLGNEQFFGPGTRLTVL.

The DNA for the CDR3 is TGTGCCAGCTACACCCCACGGGTGGCGGGGGATGAGCAGTTCTTC. As protein: CASYTPRVAGDEQFF. The chain joins TRBV2 to TRBJ2-1; the match to TRBD2 covers 7 bases. This CDR3 is 15 amino acids long. Germline loops: CDR1 SNHLY, CDR2 FYNNEI. The V gene end was trimmed by 8 bases and the J gene end by 8 bases; junction bases not matched to a gene: 15. Combining the CDR3 with reference TRBV2 and TRBJ2-1 gives the whole variable domain EPEVTQTPSHQVTQMGQEVILRCVPISNHLYFYWYRQILGQKVEFLVSFYNNEISEKSEIFDDQFSVERPDGSNFTLKIRSTKLEDSAMYFCASYTPRVAGDEQFFGPGTRLTVL.

As DNA, the CDR3 is TGTGCCAGCAGCCCAGGGAGGGGGACACCGAACACCGGGGAGCTGTTTTTT. Encoded protein: CASSPGRGTPNTGELFF. The V and J genes are TRBV9 and TRBJ2-2; weak D call: TRBD2 (7 bases). Trimming took 4 bases from V and 0 from J, leaving 16 bases between them. The CDR3 length is 17 residues. Looked up from germline, CDR1 is SGDLS and CDR2 is YYNGEE.

The V call is TRBV5-4, the J call TRBJ2-1; 10 bases align to TRBD2. V trimming: 0 bases; J trimming: 4 bases; junction bases outside the gene matches: 1. This CDR3 is 15 amino acids long. Germline values: CDR1 SGHNT, CDR2 YYREEE (reference sequence). The CDR3 spells CASSLASGSYNEQFF. The CDR3 DNA reads TGTGCCAGCAGCTTGGCTAGCGGGAGTTACAATGAGCAGTTCTTC.

The chain couples TRBV7-2 to TRBJ2-3; the match to TRBD2 covers 8 bases. The CDR3 has 15 amino acids. Unmatched junction bases numbered 11, after V lost 4 bases and J lost 8 bases. Germline values: CDR1 SGHTA, CDR2 FQGNSA. The CDR3 is CASSSWSGLAGTQYF. In DNA form, the CDR3 reads TGTGCCAGCAGCTCATGGTCGGGGCTAGCGGGTACGCAGTATTTT.